The source of this T cell receptor beta chain is a study of regulatory T cells in long-lasting Graves disease. Notes on the study in general: Persistent disease was associated with favored TRBV28 usage and with favored use of TRBJ1-2 and TRBJ2-5. TCR diversity was lower in persistent Graves' patients than in newly diagnosed ones.

Combining iRepertoire HTBI primers with Arm-PCR of CDR3 regions, the authors built TCR beta libraries. Per the original data handling: Gene usage covered about 62 TRBV and about 15 TRBJ segments. One entry per CDR3 protein results from TCRdb running MiXCR on the multiplex PCR reads. TCRdb, rather than the study authors, made the V and J calls. The data contain about 660,000 distinct CDR3 sequences, about 30% of them singletons. Time point denoted: persistent/refractory GD, antithyroid drugs over 5 years with positive TRAb. The TCR library was prepared using RNA isolated from PBMCs. Roughly 10 milliliters of peripheral blood were taken and placed in EDTA tubes. The V gene lost 0 bases and the J gene lost 4 bases, with 15 bases spanning the gap. The CDR3 loop spans 16 amino acids. Germline V CDR1 and CDR2: SEHNR, FQNEAQ (reference sequence). Comments on this clonotype: Its antigen is still unknown.

This sequence was found in a female donor with Graves disease. The chain couples TRBV7-9 to TRBJ1-1; D not certain. The sequences come from peripheral blood mononuclear cells (PBMCs), collected when the disease was refractory, from a patient treated with antithyroid drugs. CDR3 sequence reads: CASSLALKGLGTEAFF. The CDR3, as DNA: TGTGCCAGCAGCTTAGCGCTAAAGGGCCTAGGCACTGAAGCTTTCTTT.